This T cell receptor beta chain was identified during a study of cytomegalovirus exposure and HLA in healthy donors. PCR amplification relied on 60 Vbeta primers (plus 13 Jbeta primers). Assay: immunoSEQ multiplex PCR; the TCRdb copy retains only in-frame clones and omits some. Here the sample spans around 150,000 clones, about 80% being singletons. General study results and limits: Analyzed later, association rates of TCRs varied across HLA loci, with DRB1 most and HLA-C fewest. One variant, a missense change in DCLRE1C, was linked in a later analysis to TCR beta V- and J-gene trimming. Segments of the TCR beta V type were, in most cases, productive about 87% or about 30% of the time in an earlier analysis. Certain sequence variants were highly shared and formed a cluster, and this cluster was likely a sequencing artifact.

This clone was observed a few times. Its antigen is unknown. The V end was cut by 4 bases, the J end by 10 bases, with 18 bases between. This CDR3 comprises 15 residues. Per the germline V gene, CDR1 is SGDLS and CDR2 is YYNGEE. Sequences were obtained from PBMCs. The source is a man aged 35 to 55 in good health and CMV-seropositive. The V call is TRBV9, the J call TRBJ1-6; D call uncertain. The CDR3 loop is CASSPAGMPTSPLHF. The CDR3 DNA is TGTGCCAGCAGCCCCGCCGGGATGCCCACGTCACCCCTCCACTTT.